This TCR beta chain was recorded in a study of blood T cells in healthy people across ages. This CDR3 is built from 17 residues. The study drew donors from healthy Caucasian individuals in Russia aged about 6 to 90. At least 5.5 micrograms of total RNA were extracted per sample. Details on this clonotype: At one end the junction does not follow the germline gene, possibly because of a read error.

A J-beta primer mix and a sample-barcoded 5' primer were used in a second PCR of roughly 7 to 12 cycles. A minimum of 2.5 million CDR3-containing paired-end reads was obtained for each sample. MiXCR, applied by TCRdb to the 5' RACE reads, yields one record per CDR3 protein. The sample records some 930,000 distinct CDR3 sequences, about 29% being singletons. Separately, the same data were catalogued under a study of T cells of mothers and their children. That publication notes: In this cohort, donors were three healthy Caucasian mothers plus their six children.

The sequencing input was blood. This TCR derives from a middle-aged woman in good health. This sequence joins TRBV12-3 or TRBV12-4 and TRBJ2-3; 10 nucleotides match TRBD2. CDR3 sequence (DNA): TGTGCCAGCAGTCCACATCTAGCTAGCGGGAGAGCAGATACGGAGTATTTT. It codes for CASSPHLASGRADTEYF.